Given below is one TCR beta chain in context. Its antigen remains unknown. The record originates from a study of OX40 agonist ivuxolimab in advanced cancers. Study context: It was ivuxolimab, an agonistic anti-OX40 (CD134) antibody, that patients were treated with. Patients with prior anti-PD-1, anti-PD-L1 or anti-CTLA-4 therapy were eligible; 40% to 45% had some.

If patients had autoimmune disease history or systemic immunosuppression, they were excluded. This table comes from immunoSEQ multiplex PCR, and its TCRdb copy is limited to in-frame clones, with some not included. Of tens of thousands of clones in the sample, roughly 80% were seen once. Study findings and constraints: Certain nonresponders additionally had low normalized T-cell clonal expansion.

This specimen was CD4+ or CD8+ T cells sorted from blood, taken in a trial of the OX40 agonist ivuxolimab. The TCR sequence derives from an adult with an advanced solid tumor such as melanoma, head and neck, liver or kidney cancer.

The CDR3 sequence: CSVGGSSGNTIYF. For the CDR3, the DNA is TGCAGCGTTGGTGGGAGCTCTGGAAACACCATATATTTT. V and J are TRBV29-1 and TRBJ1-3; D gene uncertain. The V and J ends lost 4 bases and 0 bases respectively, with 7 bases between them. Per the germline V gene, CDR1 is SQVTM and CDR2 is ANQGSEA. This CDR3 is 13 amino acids long.